This entry lists 19 T cell receptor beta chains sequenced from one sample in a study of response to subunit inactivated influenza vaccine. TCRdb passed the RT-PCR reads through MiXCR, listing each CDR3 protein once. The sample gives roughly 670,000 distinct CDR3 sequences, 14% of which show up once; 6% to 9.5% is in the top ten. The source material was PBMCs from blood, sampled around 14 days before vaccination. The receptors derive from a man aged 50 or older who received an inactivated influenza vaccine.

The sample holds a few counts of this clonotype. The gene calls are TRBV28 and TRBJ2-7, with 9 bases that match TRBD2. CDR1 is MDHEN and CDR2 is SYDVKM in the germline V gene. The ends lost 4 bases at V and 4 bases at J; junction bases unmatched: 8. This CDR3 comprises 15 residues. The CDR3 is CASSSAGGKRYEQYF. The CDR3 DNA reads TGTGCCAGCAGTTCAGCGGGGGGAAAGCGGTACGAGCAGTACTTC.

On this clonotype: This may arise from a read error, as a much more abundant clone is one base away. The genes are TRBV11-2 and TRBJ2-1; D remains unclear. The CDR3 contains 16 residues. Germline loops: CDR1 SGHAT, CDR2 FQNNGV. This CDR3 reads CASSLVSNPSYNAQFF. CDR3 coding DNA: TGTGCCAGCAGCTTAGTATCGAACCCGTCCTACAATGCGCAGTTCTTC.

This clonotype was found a few times. The chain uses TRBV18 and TRBJ2-1; 13 bases line up with TRBD2. Germline assignment: CDR1 KGHSH and CDR2 LQKENI. The CDR3 is 17 amino acids. J lost 5 bases, V lost 5 bases, and 9 bases had no gene match. Written as DNA, the CDR3 is TGTGCCAGCTCAGCCACTAGCGGGAGGGCCTCGGACAATGAGCAGTTCTTC. Protein: CASSATSGRASDNEQFF.

The J gene is TRBJ2-7, the V gene TRBV10-3; D may be TRBD2 (6 bases). Germline-derived CDR1 and CDR2 are ENHRY and SYGVKD. The CDR3 is made up of 12 amino acids. The germline V and J ends were trimmed by 10 bases and 2 bases, with 12 bases remaining between them. The CDR3 loop reads CATAAGTYEQYF. For the CDR3, the DNA is TGTGCCACCGCAGCGGGTACCTACGAGCAGTACTTC.

This clonotype was detected a few times. V and J are TRBV4-2 and TRBJ2-1; 12 bases agree with TRBD1. J gave up 10 bases and V 1 base, and 11 bases lay outside the gene matches. The CDR3 has 17 amino acids. CDR1 is LGHNA, CDR2 YNFKEQ, per germline. The DNA of the CDR3 is TGTGCCAGCAGCCAAGTTTGGGGGGGACAGGGGGCGATGGAGCAGTTCTTC. The encoded protein is CASSQVWGGQGAMEQFF.

This chain joins TRBV6-2 or TRBV6-3 and TRBJ2-1, with D possibly TRBD2 on 7 matching bases. From germline, CDR1 is MNHEY and CDR2 SVGEGT. V lost 6 bases to trimming and J lost 5 bases, with 14 bases between them. The CDR3 extends over 14 amino acids. The CDR3 DNA reads TGTGCCAGCAGCCCGGGGGGCCCCCACAATGAGCAGTTCTTC. Translated, it gives CASSPGGPHNEQFF.

This clonotype appeared a few times. The gene calls are TRBV29-1 and TRBJ2-2; no reliable D call. Trimming pared 4 bases from V and 0 bases from J, leaving 9 bases between. There are 14 residues in the CDR3. CDR1 SQVTM and CDR2 ANQGSEA come from the germline V gene. CDR3 nucleotide sequence: TGCAGCGTTGGGTACTCTTCGAACACCGGGGAGCTGTTTTTT. It translates to CSVGYSSNTGELFF.

The V and J genes are TRBV6-2 or TRBV6-3 and TRBJ2-2, with a weak D call TRBD2 (5 bases). This CDR3 contains 14 residues. The V end lost 10 bases, the J end lost 5 bases, and 17 bases lay between the germline ends. Germline V lookup: CDR1 MNHEY, CDR2 SVGEGT. CDR3 sequence: CAIRGSAETGELFF. The CDR3 DNA reads TGTGCCATCCGAGGGTCAGCGGAGACCGGGGAGCTGTTTTTT.

This rearrangement joins TRBV20-1 to TRBJ2-3; no clear D. CDR3 length: 15 amino acids. Trimming shortened V by 0 bases and J by 6 bases, and 16 bases separated the two germline ends. Looked up from germline, CDR1 is DFQATT and CDR2 is SNEGSKA (reference sequence). The CDR3 loop is CSARDWSRTSDTQYF. For the CDR3, the DNA is TGCAGTGCTAGAGATTGGTCTAGAACGTCGGATACGCAGTATTTT.

In its sample, this clonotype was seen many times. This chain connects TRBV5-1 to TRBJ2-2; 7 bases align to TRBD2. V was pared by 5 bases and J by 2 bases, with 9 bases of the junction left unmatched. CDR1 and CDR2 from the germline V gene are SGHRS and YFSETQ. The CDR3 is 16 amino acids. The CDR3 region is CASRLPSGTNTGELFF. The CDR3 bases are TGCGCCAGCAGGTTACCTAGCGGAACTAACACCGGGGAGCTGTTTTTT. The full variable domain, rest sourced from reference TRBV5-1 and TRBJ2-2, is KAGVTQTPRYLIKTRGQQVTLSCSPISGHRSVSWYQQTPGQGLQFLFEYFSETQRNKGNFPGRFSGRQFSNSRSEMNVSTLELGDSALYLCASRLPSGTNTGELFFGEGSRLTVL.

This clonotype was counted between two and nine times. The CDR3, as DNA: TGTGCCAGCAGCGAAAGGTCCTCCTACAATGAGCAGTTCTTC. This translates into CASSERSSYNEQFF. The chain couples TRBV9 to TRBJ2-1; D unclear. The CDR3 is 14 amino acids. The V gene lost 3 bases and the J gene lost 0 bases, with 7 bases spanning the gap. Germline V gene sequence: CDR1 SGDLS, CDR2 YYNGEE. The full variable domain, completed using reference TRBV9 and TRBJ2-1, is DSGVTQTPKHLITATGQRVTLRCSPRSGDLSVYWYQQSLDQGLQFLIQYYNGEERAKGNILERFSAQQFPDLHSELNLSSLELGDSALYFCASSERSSYNEQFFGPGTRLTVL.

This clonotype was counted a few times. V usage is TRBV27 and J usage is TRBJ2-7; 8 positions agree with TRBD2. CDR1 is MNHEY, CDR2 SMNVEV, per germline (reference sequence). With 6 bases clipped from V and 3 bases from J, the junction kept 7 bases outside the gene matches. This CDR3 region has 14 residues. The chain's CDR3 is CASRPPGGSYEQYF. CDR3 in DNA: TGTGCCAGCAGGCCGCCGGGGGGGAGCTACGAGCAGTACTTC.

The J gene is TRBJ2-3, the V gene TRBV27, with D perhaps TRBD2 (6 bases). Germline V CDR1 and CDR2: MNHEY, SMNVEV (reference sequence). The CDR3 loop spans 16 amino acids. V was trimmed by 5 bases and J by 6 bases, leaving 21 bases between them. The CDR3 region has the DNA TGTGCCAGCAGTCCATTAGCGGAACTGGGCCCTGATACGCAGTATTTT. Its translation: CASSPLAELGPDTQYF.

The chain links TRBV11-1 to TRBJ2-7, with 10 bases matching TRBD1. V shed 5 bases, J shed 6 bases, and the junction held 4 bases outside the gene matches. The CDR3 is made up of 13 amino acids. The germline V gene has CDR1 SGHAT and CDR2 FQDESV (reference sequence). The CDR3 region is CASSPGQGFEQYF. The CDR3 coding sequence is TGTGCCAGCAGCCCGGGACAGGGGTTCGAGCAGTACTTC.

In its sample, this clonotype was seen a few times. This chain uses TRBV7-9 with TRBJ2-4; D unresolved. Germline CDR1 and CDR2: SEHNR and FQNEAQ (reference sequence). The CDR3 extends over 16 amino acids. The germline V and J ends were trimmed by 1 base and 0 bases, with 10 bases remaining between them. This chain's CDR3 is CASSLVGRLAKNIQYF. As DNA, the CDR3 is TGTGCCAGCAGCTTAGTCGGCAGGCTAGCCAAAAACATTCAGTACTTC.

The genes are TRBV5-1 and TRBJ2-5, with 7 bases identical to TRBD2. CDR3 length: 13 amino acids. CDR1 and CDR2 from the germline V gene are SGHRS and YFSETQ. J lost 4 bases, V lost 5 bases, and 5 bases had no gene match. Here the CDR3 DNA reads TGCGCCAGCAGGCGGGAGATCGGAGAGACCCAGTACTTC. Protein sequence: CASRREIGETQYF. Based on the CDR3 plus reference TRBV5-1 and TRBJ2-5, the full variable domain is KAGVTQTPRYLIKTRGQQVTLSCSPISGHRSVSWYQQTPGQGLQFLFEYFSETQRNKGNFPGRFSGRQFSNSRSEMNVSTLELGDSALYLCASRREIGETQYFGPGTRLLVL.

This clonotype was seen a few times. The chain links TRBV3-1 to TRBJ2-1; 9 bases align to TRBD2. The CDR3 is 16 residues long. Germline lookup yields CDR1 LGHDT and CDR2 YNNKEL (reference sequence). V lost 3 bases, J lost 5 bases, and 8 bases stayed unmatched. CDR3 coding DNA: TGTGCCAGCAGCCATCGCGCGGGGGGGCCCGACAATGAGCAGTTCTTC. Residues: CASSHRAGGPDNEQFF.

This clonotype was seen a few times. The V gene is TRBV28, the J gene TRBJ2-2; 10 bases are a match to TRBD2. Germline assignment: CDR1 MDHEN and CDR2 SYDVKM. The CDR3 has 17 residues. The V and J ends lost 3 bases and 5 bases, in that order; junction bases with no gene match: 9. The CDR3, as DNA: TGTGCCAGCAGTTTTGCCAGCGGGGGGGCCTGGACCGGGGAGCTGTTTTTT. This codes for CASSFASGGAWTGELFF. The entire variable domain, with the rest obtained from reference TRBV28 and TRBJ2-2, is as follows: DVKVTQSSRYLVKRTGEKVFLECVQDMDHENMFWYRQDPGLGLRLIYFSYDVKMKEKGDIPEGYSVSREKKERFSLILESASTNQTSMYLCASSFASGGAWTGELFFGEGSRLTVL.

The V and J genes are TRBV11-2 and TRBJ2-7, with unresolved D. This CDR3 is built from 13 residues. V was cut by 1 base and J by 7 bases, with 11 bases left in between. CDR1 and CDR2 from the germline V gene are SGHAT and FQNNGV. The CDR3 sequence: CASSLVAAWEQYF. The DNA of the CDR3 is TGTGCCAGCAGCTTAGTCGCAGCCTGGGAGCAGTACTTC.